Below, 4 T cell receptor beta chains from the same sample are listed, as sequenced in a study of T cell responses to AZD1222 COVID-19 vaccine. Some clones are missing from TCRdb's copy, which holds only in-frame ones; the method was immunoSEQ multiplex PCR. Altogether 180,000 or so clones are present, 85% to 95% being singletons, with the ten largest covering about 1%. Here the sequenced sample was peripheral blood, taken 28 days after the second dose of the MenACWY control vaccine. The origin of the receptors is an adult who received the MenACWY meningococcal vaccine as a control.

V usage is TRBV6-5 and J usage is TRBJ1-2, with D maybe TRBD1 (5 bases). The CDR3 spans 14 residues. Trimming cost V 8 bases and J 8 bases, with 21 bases left between them. Germline CDR1 and CDR2: MNHEY and SVGAGI. CDR3 protein: CASQKGGRVAGYTF. The DNA for the CDR3 is TGTGCCAGCCAAAAGGGTGGCAGGGTAGCCGGCTACACCTTC.

The table lists this clone with a few counts. The J gene is TRBJ1-5, the V gene TRBV7-2, with unresolved D. The germline gives CDR1 SGHTA, CDR2 FQGNSA. V lost 4 bases to trimming and J lost 4 bases, with 11 bases between them. The CDR3 totals 14 residues. This chain's CDR3 is CASSYQHGNQPQHF. CDR3 sequence (DNA): TGTGCCAGCAGCTACCAACACGGGAATCAGCCCCAGCATTTT. The full variable domain, rest sourced from reference TRBV7-2 and TRBJ1-5, is GAGVSQSPSNKVTEKGKDVELRCDPISGHTALYWYRQSLGQGLEFLIYFQGNSAPDKSGLPSDRFSAERTGGSVSTLTIQRTQQEDSAVYLCASSYQHGNQPQHFGDGTRLSIL.

This clone appeared a single time. V gene TRBV5-6 combines with J gene TRBJ2-3; a possible D gene is TRBD2 (6 bases). Germline V gene data show CDR1 as SGHDT and CDR2 as YYEEEE. V dropped 4 bases and J dropped 1 base, with 10 bases sitting between them. The CDR3 covers 14 residues. CDR3 coding DNA: TGTGCCAGCAGCCACTGGGGGGGCACAGATACGCAGTATTTT. Translated: CASSHWGGTDTQYF.

This sequence joins TRBV5-4 and TRBJ1-2, with D uncertain. Trimming took off 0 bases at V and 6 bases at J, with 6 bases between the two ends. Germline CDR1 SGHNT, CDR2 YYREEE (reference sequence). The CDR3 covers 12 residues. CDR3 DNA: TGTGCCAGCAGCTTGGTTGGGGATGGCTACACCTTC. This encodes CASSLVGDGYTF.